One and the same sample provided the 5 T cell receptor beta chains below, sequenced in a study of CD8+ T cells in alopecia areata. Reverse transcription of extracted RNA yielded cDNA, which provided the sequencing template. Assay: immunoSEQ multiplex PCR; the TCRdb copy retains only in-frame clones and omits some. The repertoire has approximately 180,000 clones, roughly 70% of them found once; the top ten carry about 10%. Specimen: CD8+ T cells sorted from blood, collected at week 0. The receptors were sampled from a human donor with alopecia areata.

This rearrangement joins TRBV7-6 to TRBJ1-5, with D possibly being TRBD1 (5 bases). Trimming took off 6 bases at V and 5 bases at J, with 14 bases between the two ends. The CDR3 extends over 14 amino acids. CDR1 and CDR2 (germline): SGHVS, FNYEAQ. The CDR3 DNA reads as TGTGCCAGCAGTCCAGGAGCGGGGGATCAGCCCCAGCATTTT. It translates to CASSPGAGDQPQHF.

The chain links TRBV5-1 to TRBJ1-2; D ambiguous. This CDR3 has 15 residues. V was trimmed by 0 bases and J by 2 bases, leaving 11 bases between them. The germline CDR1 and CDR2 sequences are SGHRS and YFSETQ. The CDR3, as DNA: TGCGCCAGCAGCTTGGTTCAAGACCTCAACTATGGCTACACCTTC. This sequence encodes CASSLVQDLNYGYTF.

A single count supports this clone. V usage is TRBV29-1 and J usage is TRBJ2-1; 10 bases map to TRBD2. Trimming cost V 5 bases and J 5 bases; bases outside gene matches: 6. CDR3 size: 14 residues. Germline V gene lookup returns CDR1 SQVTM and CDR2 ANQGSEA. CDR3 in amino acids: CSVPQRGGHNEQFF. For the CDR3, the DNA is TGCAGCGTTCCACAGCGGGGGGGACACAATGAGCAGTTCTTC.

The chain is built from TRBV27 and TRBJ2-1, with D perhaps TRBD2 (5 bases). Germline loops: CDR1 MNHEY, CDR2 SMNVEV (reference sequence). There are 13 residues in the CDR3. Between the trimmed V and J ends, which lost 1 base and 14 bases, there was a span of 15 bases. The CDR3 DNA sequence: TGTGCCAGCAGTTTATTCGGCAGCGCGGAGGAGTTCTTC. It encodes CASSLFGSAEEFF.

The CDR3, as DNA: TGTGCCAGCAGTTACGGGGGGAATGAAAAACTGTTTTTT. This gives the protein CASSYGGNEKLFF. The chain joins TRBV6-6 to TRBJ1-4; possible D gene TRBD1, 5 bases. Trimming took off 2 bases at V and 5 bases at J, with 6 bases between the two ends. CDR3 length equals 13 residues. CDR1 is MNHNY, CDR2 SVGAGI, per germline (reference sequence).